Listed below are T cell receptor beta chains from one sample, sequenced in a study of identical twins. Each CDR3 protein gets one entry after TCRdb re-called the 5' RACE reads with MiXCR. The table shows 1.5 million to 2 million distinct CDR3 sequences, with 32% occurring only once. The sample taken for sequencing was cord blood. The receptors were gathered from a newborn girl in good health. CDR3s include the opening cysteine and the closing phenylalanine or tryptophan. D genes are given only for firm matches. Expanded clones are given a class, and other clones once, few, many or no size at all.

j_call clone_size d_call v_call cdr3_aa cdr3_nt
TRBJ2-3 few . TRBV9 CASSVAKTSTDTQYF TGTGCCAGCAGCGTAGCTAAAACTAGCACAGATACGCAGTATTTT
TRBJ2-7 . TRBD2 TRBV20-1 CSAAHPLAGSPYEQYF TGCAGTGCCGCCCATCCCCTAGCGGGTTCCCCCTACGAGCAGTACTTC
TRBJ2-3 few . TRBV20-1 CSANTRGADTQYF TGCAGTGCTAATACCAGGGGGGCGGATACGCAGTATTTT
TRBJ2-1 few TRBD1 TRBV12-5 CASGLGQGALNEQFF TGTGCTAGTGGTTTGGGACAGGGGGCTCTCAATGAGCAGTTCTTC
TRBJ2-2 . . TRBV20-1 CSARNGELFF TGCAGTGCTAGGAACGGGGAGCTGTTTTTT
TRBJ2-2 . . TRBV5-6 CASSPKRLGGELFF TGTGCCAGCAGCCCTAAAAGACTAGGAGGGGAGCTGTTTTTT
TRBJ2-7 few . TRBV21-1 CASSARISPRSSYEQYF TGTGCCAGCAGCGCACGCATTAGCCCCAGAAGCTCCTACGAGCAGTACTTC
TRBJ2-5 . . TRBV2 CASSDPEETQYF TGTGCCAGCAGTGACCCGGAAGAGACCCAGTACTTC
TRBJ2-3 many TRBD2 TRBV5-1 CASSFTSGTDTQYF TGCGCCAGCAGCTTTACTAGCGGCACAGATACGCAGTATTTT
TRBJ2-7 few TRBD2 TRBV13 CASSLTSRLAGTYEQYF TGTGCCAGCAGCTTGACCTCAAGACTAGCGGGCACCTACGAGCAGTACTTC
TRBJ2-2 few . TRBV2 CASSEDSPGELFF TGTGCCAGCAGTGAGGACTCCCCCGGGGAGCTGTTTTTT